This is a list of T cell receptor beta chains from one sample in a study of Ad26.COV2.S vaccination and SARS-CoV-2 variants. The assay was immunoSEQ multiplex PCR, and TCRdb's table has in-frame clones only and misses some. The repertoire holds more than 300,000 clones, roughly 91% seen once, with just under 5% in the top ten. The sample was peripheral blood, taken in a trial of Ad26.COV2.S vaccine versus placebo. These TCRs come from a person between 18 and 65 years old who received the Ad26.COV2.S COVID-19 vaccine or a placebo. CDR3s include the opening cysteine and the closing phenylalanine or tryptophan. The order of the fields is J gene, clone size, V gene, D gene, CDR3 protein, CDR3 DNA. A D gene is named only where the DNA matches it firmly. Clone size is not always given. Where it is, it says once, few, many or a class for expanded clones.

TRBJ2-1 | NA | TRBV5-1 | TRBD2 | CASSFPRESSYNEQFF | TGCGCCAGCAGCTTCCCGCGGGAGAGTTCCTACAATGAGCAGTTCTTC
TRBJ1-6 | NA | TRBV27 | NA | CASRPGGSYNSPLHF | TGTGCCAGCCGCCCCGGTGGCTCCTATAATTCACCCCTCCACTTT
TRBJ2-1 | NA | TRBV9 | NA | CASGGGYYEQFF | TGTGCCAGCGGAGGAGGGTACTATGAGCAGTTCTTC
TRBJ2-7 | NA | TRBV13 | NA | CASSFGRQNYEQYF | TGTGCCAGCAGCTTCGGTCGCCAGAACTACGAGCAGTACTTC
TRBJ2-5 | NA | TRBV5-1 | NA | CASSRRDSRAQYF | TGCGCCAGCAGCCGCCGGGACTCCCGGGCCCAGTACTTC
TRBJ2-1 | NA | TRBV28 | NA | CASSLGGDSYNEQFF | TGTGCCAGCAGTTTGGGCGGGGACTCCTACAATGAGCAGTTCTTC
TRBJ2-4 | NA | TRBV6-1 | NA | CASSDRRAKNIQYF | TGTGCCAGCAGTGACCGGAGAGCCAAAAACATTCAGTACTTC
TRBJ2-1 | NA | TRBV4-1 | NA | CASSQGYSSSYNEQFF | TGCGCCAGCAGCCAGGGGTACTCCAGCTCCTACAATGAGCAGTTCTTC
TRBJ1-2 | NA | TRBV7-2 | NA | CASSGGVGYTF | TGTGCCAGCAGCGGAGGGGTTGGCTACACCTTC
TRBJ1-1 | once | TRBV3-1/TRBV3-2 | NA | CAITRVLKAFF | TGTGCCATTACCAGGGTATTAAAGGCTTTCTTT